The TCR beta chain described here comes from a study of cytomegalovirus exposure and HLA in healthy donors (dated 2017 in TCRdb). Regarding the research as a whole: An earlier analysis of about 530 of the donors reported about 300 Gb of sequence data and 95 million to 140 million unique TCR beta sequences obtained from 180 million or so T cells. An early release covering 550 to 700 HLA-typed donors comprised approximately 290 gigabases of sequencing data and tens of millions of unique TCR sequences. Among the roughly 400 genotyped donors, around 81% belonged to the genetic ancestry cluster associated with self-reported Caucasian donors. The aim of the study was to test whether cataloging public T cell receptors could identify signatures of past pathogen exposure. The T cell repertoires of 550 to 850 subjects were profiled by immunosequencing and related to cytomegalovirus serostatus. In addition to the first cohort of 666 subjects, a separate validation cohort of 130 or so different subjects was used. High-throughput TCR immunosequencing, statistical association of individual TCRs with disease status, and machine learning were combined to predict cytomegalovirus infection status. To study patterns of TCR occurrence, a later analysis re-analyzed previously published TCR beta repertoires from 500 to 850 donors and added high-resolution HLA genotyping. Rather than using new phenotypic data, the later analysis identified candidate immune exposures from TCR beta sequences and from how often those sequences occurred across donors. An earlier analysis of several hundred of the donors applied high-throughput TCR beta sequencing to assess whether each TCR beta V gene segment acted as functional or pseudogenic. Donor age, sex, ethnicity and CMV serostatus were compiled alongside the repertoire data. In a later genetic analysis, genome-wide SNP genotypes for about three fifths of the roughly 670 donors were used, and that subset was treated as a discovery cohort. All discovery cohort repertoires had been generated on a single sequencing platform. HLA typing included class I and class II loci at four-digit resolution. The number of typed donors differed by locus: about 620-630 for A, B, C, DRB1 and DQB1; 500 to 550 for DQA1; roughly 600 for DPA1; and roughly 450 for DPB1. A handful of DR-DQ haplotypes were handled as single units for association and clustering because linkage in the cohort was strong. Across around 400 genotyped donors of the cohort, an average of about 250,000 unique TCR beta nucleotide sequences per donor were sequenced, and roughly 20% of those sequences were non-productive. The study at large found these results: A later analysis found that most CMV-associated TCR beta chains appeared HLA-restricted, with HLA associations seemingly driven largely by CMV exposure. While some public TCRs were present in many individuals, most TCR sequences turned up only very rarely across donors. In an earlier analysis of some 640 of the donors, most TCR beta V segments were observed in productive rearrangements about 87% or about 30% of the time, broadly matching IMGT annotations. A later analysis reported that several top co-occurrence clusters appeared linked to parvovirus B19, influenza, CMV and Epstein-Barr virus. In the study, around 150 TCR beta chains were listed as associated with cytomegalovirus. The only immune exposure information available for the cohort was CMV serostatus. Because the 87-base-pair reads could not distinguish some IMGT-functional V segments, including TRBV6-2 and TRBV6-3, those segments were excluded. Cytomegalovirus status was reported to be diagnosed by the classifier with high specificity and sensitivity in both the original and validation cohorts. In vitro tests confirmed that a few of the cytomegalovirus-associated TCR beta chains recognize cytomegalovirus antigens. A later analysis found that HLA-associated TCR beta chains were more clonally expanded and had lower generation probabilities than equally common non-associated chains. Linkage disequilibrium might explain the correlated functional status among segregating V segments, but an unknown experimental factor could not be excluded. A group of highly shared sequence variants was considered likely to be a technical artifact of the sequencing pipeline. According to a later analysis, TCR association rates differed among HLA loci, with DRB1 alleles showing the most associated TCRs and HLA-C alleles showing the fewest. V-gene and J-gene trimming of TCR beta chains was associated with a missense DCLRE1C variant in a later genetic analysis, and the association was replicated in an independent cohort. HLA typing was unavailable for some donors at each locus, so association tests used only the typed subset. At a false discovery rate of 0.05, a later analysis linked about 17,000 TCR beta sequences to specific HLA alleles. Some 15 rarely observed V segments, including chromosome 9 orphons, were excluded from the earlier analysis of almost 600 of the donors because counts were too low. Roughly uniform sequencing depth across donors was assumed in presence/absence analyses, although this assumption may not hold. This cohort had only TCR beta chains sequenced, and the lack of alpha or paired-chain data limited which features could be detected. A further reported finding was that TCR beta sequences accurately predicted the HLA-A and HLA-B alleles for most subjects in the first cohort. Strong co-occurrence of HLA alleles, especially DR and DQ, made assigning TCR associations to individual alleles difficult. In a later genetic analysis, fewer N-insertions in productive TCRs were reported among donors in an Asian-associated ancestry cluster than the roughly 670-donor mean. The authors suggested that the approach could potentially be generalized to other disease states and immunological phenotypes.

The germline V gene provides CDR1 WSHSY and CDR2 SAAADI. There are 14 amino acids in the CDR3, from cysteine to phenylalanine inclusive. CDR3 DNA only is kept here, 42 bases in frame from base 1. V loses 6 bases of germline sequence and J loses 4 bases, and the interval between the two ends is 14 bases. Library prep was done by the immunoSEQ multiplex PCR assay. For the multiplex PCR, a mixture combining 60 forward primers for TCR Vbeta segments and 13 reverse primers for TCR Jbeta segments was used. Amplification of the CDR3 region of rearranged TCR beta genes was performed with a multiplex PCR assay on genomic DNA. The Illumina HiSeq System was used to sequence the amplified TCR beta libraries as 87-base-pair reads. On the authors' methods: A later analysis tallied 80 million to 95 million unique TCR beta chains across the 660 or so repertoires, and about 10 million of those chains were shared by two or more donors. Raw reads were error-corrected and collapsed into unique sequences by a nearest-neighbor algorithm in which closely related sequences were merged to remove PCR and sequencing errors. V, D and J gene segments were assigned by aligning CDR3 sequences to IMGT reference sequences. Each retained sequence needed at least a six-nucleotide match to both a V gene segment and a J gene segment. A rearrangement was called productive if the CDR3 had no stop codons and remained in frame with V and J, and every other rearrangement was called non-productive. CDR3 was defined by IMGT convention, running from the second conserved V-encoded cysteine to the conserved J-encoded phenylalanine. The earlier analysis of 500 to 750 of the donors excluded any sequence lacking an unambiguous match to a single V gene segment. In an earlier analysis of 587 of the donors, a V segment was called functional when productive rearrangements were above 56.7%, and segregating when the standard deviation between donors exceeded 5%. A statistical classification framework was built for diagnosing cytomegalovirus status from the catalog of TCR beta chain sequences. In a later analysis, V and J genes were assigned by comparing TCR nucleotide sequences against IMGT/GENE-DB human TR gene sequences. Using the TCRdist pipeline, a later analysis assigned CDR3 sequences along with most-parsimonious VDJ recombination scenarios. A later analysis defined each TCR beta chain by its CDR3 amino acid sequence plus V-gene family, and excluded reads lacking a unique V-gene family. A later analysis removed several hundred highly shared, low-generation-probability nucleotide sequences to deal with suspected cross-contamination and a sequencing artifact. A later analysis calculated a clonal expansion index for each public chain from normalized within-repertoire ranks of inferred template counts. In a later analysis, generation probabilities were computed with a VDJ recombination model fitted to out-of-frame rearrangements, and the resulting probabilities were checked against IGoR. Hypergeometric tests were used in a later analysis to score TCR-TCR, TCR-HLA and TCR-CMV co-occurrence, with a repertoire-size bias correction applied to the TCR pairs. False discovery rates were estimated in a later analysis by permuting HLA or CMV assignments 20 times. A later analysis grouped co-occurring TCRs with DBSCAN, adding TCRdist sequence similarity when clustering within HLA-allele-positive subsets. Repertoires with fewer than 30,000 or more than 120,000 public chains were left out of co-occurrence clustering, as were about 5 repertoires with anomalous nucleotide sharing. As stored in TCRdb, this immuneACCESS dataset retains in-frame rearrangements with V and J assigned. A fraction of the clones does not appear; measured against another copy, unresolved V genes explain less than half of the discrepancy, and the remainder lacks a known reason. From that table come the V and J calls and clone size; the DNA was used to work out D and trimming. The sample profile shows 95,000 or so clones; just under 70% of them were found once. Clones ranked in the top ten supply more than 12% of the sample.

Turning to this clone: Its cognate antigen has yet to be identified. No much larger clone is present one base from it, and per-base qualities are unavailable.

In total, 630 or so healthy bone marrow donors made up the cohort. At the time of sampling, every cohort member was nominally healthy, though immune exposures that went unrecorded were likely present. The donor was CMV seropositive and belonged to the group of around 300 seropositive cohort members. Every donor gave a peripheral blood sample, and the peripheral blood mononuclear cells from that sample were used for TCR beta sequencing. Genomic DNA extraction from the blood cell samples was performed with the Qiagen DNeasy Blood Extraction Kit. Source material: PBMCs. The chain couples TRBV10-2 to TRBJ2-3; matching of 6 bases hints at TRBD1 as the D gene. The clonotype was recovered from a woman between 50 and 59 years old in good health and CMV-seropositive. The nucleotides are TGCGCCAGCAGGAGTACAGGGATCGCAGATACGCAGTATTTT. Its amino acids are CASRSTGIADTQYF.